Listed here are 20 T cell receptor beta chains from one sample, sequenced in a study of neurological immune-mediated disorders (dated 2019 in TCRdb). This specimen's time point label, per the study, means: longitudinal time-point 1 (baseline). The library was obtained by 5' RACE. TCRdb records Illumina HiSeq 2500 as the sequencer. Using fastp trimming at Q25 and MiXCR clonotype assembly, TCRdb reanalyzed the public sequencing data and kept in-frame beta chains. Identical CDR3 protein sequences are pooled into one entry, listed with their most common genes and DNA. In all, the sample holds tens of thousands of distinct CDR3 sequences, and 3% to 3.5% of those were seen once. Roughly 7.7% of the sample is held by the ten biggest clonotypes. Sequencing was done on a sample of PBMCs. These receptors were collected from a woman in her sixties with multiple sclerosis.

The sample holds a few counts of this clonotype. CDR3 nucleotide sequence: TGTGCCAGCAGTTCCCAGGGCAGGGTGGCCACTGAAGCTTTCTTT. Its translation: CASSSQGRVATEAFF. This chain uses TRBV12-3 or TRBV12-4 with TRBJ1-1, with D possibly matching TRBD1 (5 bases). The ends were cut back, 4 bases at V and 4 bases at J, with 16 bases in the middle. The CDR3 has 15 amino acids.

This clonotype appeared many times. The chain uses TRBV10-3 and TRBJ2-1, with 10 bases aligning to TRBD2. V dropped 2 bases and J dropped 6; count of bases not matched to a gene: 10. CDR3 length equals 17 residues. Germline loops: CDR1 ENHRY, CDR2 SYGVKD. The CDR3: CAISEGGAGGPGNEQFF. CDR3 nucleotide sequence: TGTGCCATCAGTGAGGGCGGAGCGGGGGGGCCCGGCAATGAGCAGTTCTTC.

This clonotype was seen ten or more times. V gene TRBV5-6 combines with J gene TRBJ2-1; TRBD1 matches at 10 bases. The CDR3 is made up of 15 amino acids. V trimming: 2 bases; J trimming: 6 bases; junction bases outside the gene matches: 5. Per germline, CDR1 SGHDT and CDR2 YYEEEE. The CDR3: CASSLYGTGVNEQFF. The CDR3 DNA follows: TGTGCCAGCAGCTTATATGGGACAGGGGTCAATGAGCAGTTCTTC.

This clonotype was recorded at least ten times. This chain connects TRBV5-1 to TRBJ2-1; TRBD2 might be the D (10 bases). The germline V gene has CDR1 SGHRS and CDR2 YFSETQ. The CDR3 extends over 21 amino acids. The ends were cut back, 4 bases at V and 6 bases at J, with 35 bases in the middle. The CDR3 bases are TGCGCCAGCAGCCCCGGACAGGGGCAAGCGGGGGGGCCGCAGGTCTCCAATGAGCAGTTCTTC. It yields the protein CASSPGQGQAGGPQVSNEQFF.

In this sample, this clonotype turned up many times. This chain links TRBV6-5 with TRBJ1-6; possibly TRBD1 for D (5 bases). V was cut by 5 bases and J by 4 bases, with 12 bases left in between. CDR3 length equals 15 residues. Germline assignment: CDR1 MNHEY and CDR2 SVGAGI. The CDR3 bases are TGTGCCAGCAGTGACCGGGACGGTTATAATTCACCCCTCCACTTT. It specifies CASSDRDGYNSPLHF.

The chain combines TRBV30 with TRBJ2-1; TRBD2 agrees at 12 bases. CDR3 length: 16 residues. Trimming removed 5 bases from V and 8 bases from J; junction bases left unmatched: 13. From germline, CDR1 is GTSNPN and CDR2 SVGIG (reference sequence). The CDR3 spells CAWSSLLAGGPDEQFF. CDR3 DNA: TGTGCCTGGTCCTCACTCCTAGCGGGGGGGCCTGATGAGCAGTTCTTC. Drawing the rest from reference TRBV30 and TRBJ2-1, the complete variable domain is SQTIHQWPATLVQPVGSPLSLECTVEGTSNPNLYWYRQAAGRGLQLLFYSVGIGQISSEVPQNLSASRPQDRQFILSSKKLLLSDSGFYLCAWSSLLAGGPDEQFFGPGTRLTVL.

This clonotype was seen many times. The chain recombines TRBV27 with TRBJ2-1; 7 bases match TRBD2. The junction had 11 bases not matched to a gene; V was cut back by 6 bases and J by 9 bases. The CDR3 extends over 14 amino acids. Per germline, CDR1 MNHEY and CDR2 SMNVEV (reference sequence). The CDR3 loop is CASSSNGGGVEQFF. DNA for the CDR3: TGTGCCAGCAGCTCGAACGGGGGAGGGGTTGAGCAGTTCTTC.

In its sample, this clonotype was seen a few times. The V gene is TRBV7-2, the J gene TRBJ2-1; D is possibly TRBD1 or TRBD2 (5 bases each). Germline lookup yields CDR1 SGHTA and CDR2 FQGNSA. Trimming removed 2 bases at V and 4 bases at J, with 12 bases between. The CDR3 has 15 amino acids. CDR3 loop: CASSLSGTAYNEQFF. The CDR3 nucleotides are TGTGCCAGCAGCTTATCCGGGACGGCGTACAATGAGCAGTTCTTC.

The rearrangement uses TRBV28 and TRBJ2-7; D call uncertain. Between the trimmed V and J ends, which lost 5 bases and 6 bases, there was a span of 5 bases. CDR1 and CDR2 (germline): MDHEN, SYDVKM. The CDR3 extends over 10 amino acids. The CDR3 region is CASSRFEQYF. DNA of the CDR3: TGTGCCAGCAGTCGTTTCGAGCAGTACTTC.

This clonotype appeared many times. The chain has TRBV12-3 or TRBV12-4 and TRBJ1-2; possibly TRBD1 for D (5 bases). There are 14 residues in the CDR3. The ends were cut back, 6 bases at V and 4 bases at J, with 15 bases in the middle. The CDR3 loop reads CASSSKGLVYGYTF. The CDR3 bases are TGTGCCAGCAGCTCTAAGGGACTGGTCTATGGCTACACCTTC.

This clonotype came up many times. The chain has TRBV3-1 and TRBJ1-6, with 10 positions matching TRBD1. The germline gives CDR1 LGHDT, CDR2 YNNKEL (reference sequence). The CDR3 runs 15 residues. J gave up 9 bases and V 4 bases, and 6 bases lay outside the gene matches. CDR3: CASSPRDRGRSPLHF. The CDR3 nucleotides are TGTGCCAGCAGCCCCAGGGACAGGGGACGTTCACCCCTCCACTTT.

This clonotype was recorded many times. The genes are TRBV6-5 and TRBJ2-2; maybe TRBD2 (6 bases). Germline CDR1 is MNHEY and CDR2 is SVGAGI. The germline V and J ends were trimmed by 6 bases and 9 bases, with 23 bases remaining between them. CDR3 length: 16 residues. CDR3 sequence reads: CASRPLGGNPLWELFF. CDR3 in DNA: TGTGCCAGCAGACCTCTTGGCGGGAACCCTCTGTGGGAGCTGTTTTTT.

This clonotype was seen many times. V usage is TRBV5-1 and J usage is TRBJ1-2; no clear D gene. Germline V gene lookup returns CDR1 SGHRS and CDR2 YFSETQ. This CDR3 is built from 13 residues. V was cut by 0 bases and J by 2 bases, with 5 bases left in between. The CDR3 loop is CASSLAQNYGYTF. CDR3 nucleotides: TGCGCCAGCAGCTTGGCGCAGAACTATGGCTACACCTTC.

The chain carries TRBV10-3 and TRBJ2-1, with 7 bases matching TRBD1. The CDR3 contains 14 residues. Germline V gives CDR1 ENHRY, CDR2 SYGVKD. V shed 6 bases and J 5 bases; nucleotides not matched to a gene: 7. CDR3 bases: TGTGCCATCAGGATCCGGGACAGCAACAATGAGCAGTTCTTC. Encoded protein: CAIRIRDSNNEQFF.

This clonotype was counted at least ten times. The genes are TRBV12-3 or TRBV12-4 and TRBJ1-6, with TRBD1 as a possible D gene (5 bases). V lost 5 bases and J lost 6, with 17 bases in between. CDR3 length: 16 residues. DNA of the CDR3: TGTGCCAGCAGTGGCGGAGGGACCGTGAGTAATTCACCCCTCCACTTT. The encoded protein is CASSGGGTVSNSPLHF.

There are many counts of this clonotype. The rearrangement uses TRBV7-2 and TRBJ2-1, with 10 bases lining up with TRBD2. V lost 4 bases, J lost 7 bases, and 10 bases stayed unmatched. The CDR3 spans 16 residues. Looked up from germline, CDR1 is SGHTA and CDR2 is FQGNSA. The CDR3 spells CASSSMSGGAMNEQFF. CDR3 nucleotides: TGTGCCAGCAGCTCCATGAGCGGGGGGGCAATGAATGAGCAGTTCTTC.

This clonotype was recorded many times. The CDR3 here is CASSFSGNTGELFF. The CDR3 region has the DNA TGCGCCAGCAGCTTTTCGGGGAACACCGGGGAGCTGTTTTTT. V and J are TRBV5-1 and TRBJ2-2; D remains ambiguous. V gave up 2 bases and J gave up 1 base, with 6 bases separating them. The CDR3 has 14 residues. Germline V lookup: CDR1 SGHRS, CDR2 YFSETQ.

J is TRBJ2-2 and V is TRBV3-1, with a possible D match to TRBD2 (7 bases). Germline values: CDR1 LGHDT, CDR2 YNNKEL (reference sequence). CDR3 size: 16 residues. The V end was cut by 0 bases, the J end by 5 bases, with 13 bases between. The DNA for the CDR3 is TGTGCCAGCAGCCAAGAGGCGGGGGCAGGGACCGGGGAGCTGTTTTTT. This codes for CASSQEAGAGTGELFF.

The V call is TRBV30, the J call TRBJ1-1, with D maybe TRBD1 (5 bases). CDR3 size: 15 residues. The V and J ends lost 1 base and 2 bases respectively, with 14 bases between them. The germline V gene has CDR1 GTSNPN and CDR2 SVGIG (reference sequence). The CDR3 sequence: CAWSARLTVNTEAFF. The CDR3 bases are TGTGCCTGGAGTGCCCGCCTGACAGTTAACACTGAAGCTTTCTTT.

In its sample, this clonotype was seen many times. The chain employs TRBV20-1 and TRBJ2-7; D not certain. In germline, CDR1 is DFQATT, CDR2 SNEGSKA (reference sequence). With 0 bases removed from V and 3 bases from J, the gap between germline ends came to 9 bases. CDR3 length: 13 residues. Written as DNA, the CDR3 is TGCAGTGCTAGAGATGGGGTTCTCTACGAGCAGTACTTC. This sequence encodes CSARDGVLYEQYF.